These 7 T cell receptor beta chains were sequenced from one sample in a study of blood T cell repertoires in COVID-19. Using immunoSEQ multiplex PCR, the repertoire was profiled, and TCRdb retains in-frame clones only, with some absent. Of 97,000 or so clones listed, about 80% are singletons. What was sequenced was peripheral blood. Receptors were obtained from a man in his 70s with acute or convalescent COVID-19.

The rearrangement uses TRBV10-3 and TRBJ2-3; 8 positions match TRBD2. V was clipped by 6 bases and J by 2 bases; unmatched bases: 1. CDR1 and CDR2 from the germline V gene are ENHRY and SYGVKD. There are 13 residues in the CDR3. CDR3 DNA sequence: TGTGCCATCAGAGCGGGGGACACAGATACGCAGTATTTT. Translating gives CAIRAGDTDTQYF.

This rearrangement joins TRBV6-6 to TRBJ2-7; 13 bases line up with TRBD2. V was clipped by 11 bases and J by 3 bases; unmatched bases: 7. The CDR3 extends over 14 amino acids. The germline V gene has CDR1 MNHNY and CDR2 SVGAGI (reference sequence). This CDR3 reads CASSGTSGNYEQYF. The CDR3 DNA sequence: TGTGCCTCTTCCGGGACTAGCGGGAACTACGAGCAGTACTTC.

The chain carries TRBV7-2 and TRBJ2-5; 7 bases are shared with TRBD2. The CDR3 totals 14 residues. The germline gives CDR1 SGHTA, CDR2 FQGNSA. Germline trimming cut 3 bases from V and 1 base from J; bases unmatched to any gene: 2. This CDR3 reads CASSFSGIQETQYF. The DNA for the CDR3 is TGTGCCAGCAGCTTCAGCGGGATCCAAGAGACCCAGTACTTC.

This clone was counted between two and nine times. J is TRBJ2-5 and V is TRBV28; 8 bases match TRBD1. The V gene's germline CDR1 is MDHEN and CDR2 SYDVKM. This CDR3 spans 14 amino acids. V was clipped by 3 bases and J by 4 bases; unmatched bases: 4. The CDR3 coding sequence is TGTGCCAGCAGTTTCCAGGGGGCGCGAGAGACCCAGTACTTC. Amino acid sequence: CASSFQGARETQYF.

V is TRBV29-1 and J is TRBJ1-1, with a possible D match to TRBD1 (6 bases). CDR1 is SQVTM and CDR2 is ANQGSEA in the germline V gene. Trimming removed 7 bases from V and 4 bases from J, with 16 bases in between. The CDR3 sequence is 13 residues long. The CDR3 bases are TGCAGCGCCCAGGGGCGCGTAGGCACTGAAGCTTTCTTT. Translation: CSAQGRVGTEAFF. Supplemented by reference TRBV29-1 and TRBJ1-1, the full variable domain reads SAVISQKPSRDICQRGTSLTIQCQVDSQVTMMFWYRQQPGQSLTLIATANQGSEATYESGFVIDKFPISRPNLTFSTLTVSNMSPEDSSIYLCSAQGRVGTEAFFGQGTRLTVV.

The rearrangement links TRBV18 to TRBJ2-3; 9 bases agree with TRBD2. This CDR3 has 16 residues. CDR1 is KGHSH and CDR2 is LQKENI in the germline V gene. Trimming cost V 1 base and J 3 bases; bases outside gene matches: 5. The CDR3 region is CASSPRSGGRTDTQYF. The CDR3 bases are TGTGCCAGCTCACCACGGAGCGGGGGGAGGACAGATACGCAGTATTTT.

The chain uses TRBV5-4 and TRBJ2-3; 9 bases fit TRBD2. With 3 bases clipped from V and 0 bases from J, the junction kept 11 bases outside the gene matches. CDR3 length: 18 amino acids. From germline, CDR1 is SGHNT and CDR2 YYREEE (reference sequence). In DNA form, the CDR3 reads TGTGCCAGCAGCTCACTTCAACTAGCGGGTACTAGCACAGATACGCAGTATTTT. Translation: CASSSLQLAGTSTDTQYF. The entire variable domain, with the rest obtained from reference TRBV5-4 and TRBJ2-3, is as follows: ETGVTQSPTHLIKTRGQQVTLRCSSQSGHNTVSWYQQALGQGPQFIFQYYREEENGRGNFPPRFSGLQFPNYSSELNVNALELDDSALYLCASSSLQLAGTSTDTQYFGPGTRLTVL.